These T cell receptor beta chains were read from a single sample in a study of cytomegalovirus exposure and HLA in healthy donors. Assay: immunoSEQ multiplex PCR; the TCRdb copy retains only in-frame clones and omits some. Altogether about 98,000 clones are present, roughly 85% being singletons, with the ten largest covering 3.5% to 5%. Specimen: PBMCs. Receptors were obtained from a woman aged 25 to 45 in good health and CMV-seronegative. Each CDR3 is given with its conserved first and last residue. A D gene is named only where the DNA matches it firmly. Clone sizes are given selectively: once, few, many, or a class where the clone is expanded.

abundance: .; v_gene: TRBV27; j_gene: TRBJ2-3; d_gene: .; CDR3aa: CASSTAGSDTQYF; CDR3nt: TGTGCCAGCAGTACCGCGGGTTCAGATACGCAGTATTTT
abundance: .; v_gene: TRBV29-1; j_gene: TRBJ2-7; d_gene: .; CDR3aa: CSVVRQGSYEQYF; CDR3nt: TGCAGCGTTGTACGGCAGGGGTCCTACGAGCAGTACTTC
abundance: .; v_gene: TRBV27; j_gene: TRBJ2-1; d_gene: .; CDR3aa: CASSLTRDEQFF; CDR3nt: TGTGCCAGCAGTCTGACGCGGGATGAGCAGTTCTTC
abundance: .; v_gene: TRBV7-9; j_gene: TRBJ1-4; d_gene: .; CDR3aa: CASSLSTGGEKLFF; CDR3nt: TGTGCCAGCAGCTTATCGACGGGCGGGGAAAAACTGTTTTTT
abundance: .; v_gene: TRBV9; j_gene: TRBJ2-1; d_gene: TRBD2; CDR3aa: CASRKGLAGSVDSHEQFF; CDR3nt: TGTGCCAGCAGAAAAGGACTAGCGGGGTCCGTCGATTCCCATGAGCAGTTCTTC
abundance: .; v_gene: TRBV7-6; j_gene: TRBJ2-7; d_gene: .; CDR3aa: CASSLSGGFSYEQYF; CDR3nt: TGTGCCAGCAGCCTGAGCGGAGGGTTTTCCTACGAGCAGTACTTC
abundance: .; v_gene: TRBV7-2; j_gene: TRBJ2-3; d_gene: .; CDR3aa: CASSPRAGDTDTQYF; CDR3nt: TGTGCCAGCAGCCCTCGAGCGGGCGACACAGATACGCAGTATTTT
abundance: .; v_gene: TRBV20-1; j_gene: TRBJ1-2; d_gene: .; CDR3aa: CSATRNGYTF; CDR3nt: TGCAGTGCTACCAGAAATGGCTACACCTTC
abundance: .; v_gene: TRBV19; j_gene: TRBJ2-7; d_gene: TRBD2; CDR3aa: CASSKSRLAGYYEQYF; CDR3nt: TGTGCCAGTAGTAAATCCCGACTAGCGGGATACTACGAGCAGTACTTC
abundance: .; v_gene: TRBV27; j_gene: TRBJ2-5; d_gene: TRBD1; CDR3aa: CASSLGDRGQETQYF; CDR3nt: TGTGCCAGCAGTTTAGGGGACAGGGGGCAAGAGACCCAGTACTTC
abundance: once; v_gene: TRBV7-2; j_gene: TRBJ2-5; d_gene: .; CDR3aa: CASSFSPTRKETQYF; CDR3nt: TGTGCCAGCAGCTTCTCCCCGACTCGAAAAGAGACCCAGTACTTC
abundance: .; v_gene: TRBV5-6; j_gene: TRBJ2-5; d_gene: TRBD2; CDR3aa: CASTLAGVQETQYF; CDR3nt: TGTGCCAGCACGCTAGCGGGAGTCCAAGAGACCCAGTACTTC
abundance: .; v_gene: TRBV10-3; j_gene: TRBJ1-6; d_gene: .; CDR3aa: CAISDLSYNSPLHF; CDR3nt: TGTGCCATCAGTGATCTGAGTTATAATTCACCCCTCCACTTT
abundance: .; v_gene: TRBV27; j_gene: TRBJ2-7; d_gene: TRBD2; CDR3aa: CASTASPGEGPSSYEQYF; CDR3nt: TGTGCCAGCACCGCCAGCCCCGGGGAGGGCCCAAGCTCCTACGAGCAGTACTTC
abundance: once; v_gene: TRBV27; j_gene: TRBJ2-7; d_gene: TRBD2; CDR3aa: CASSWLAGDEQYF; CDR3nt: TGTGCCAGCAGTTGGCTAGCGGGAGATGAGCAGTACTTC
abundance: .; v_gene: TRBV29-1; j_gene: TRBJ2-7; d_gene: TRBD1; CDR3aa: CSVEGTGGASVQEQYF; CDR3nt: TGCAGCGTTGAAGGGACAGGGGGCGCTTCCGTCCAGGAACAGTACTTC
abundance: .; v_gene: TRBV6-5; j_gene: TRBJ1-1; d_gene: .; CDR3aa: CASSSQTGSEAFF; CDR3nt: TGTGCCAGCAGTTCCCAGACTGGAAGTGAAGCTTTCTTT